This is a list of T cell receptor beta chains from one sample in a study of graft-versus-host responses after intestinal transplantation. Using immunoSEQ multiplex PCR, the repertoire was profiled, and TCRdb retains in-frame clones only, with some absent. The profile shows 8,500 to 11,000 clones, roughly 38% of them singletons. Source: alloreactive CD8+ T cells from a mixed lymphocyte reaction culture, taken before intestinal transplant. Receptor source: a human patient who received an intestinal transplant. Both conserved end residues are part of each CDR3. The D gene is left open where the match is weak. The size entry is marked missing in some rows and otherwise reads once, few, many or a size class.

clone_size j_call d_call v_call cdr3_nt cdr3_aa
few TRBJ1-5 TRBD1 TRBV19 TGTGCCAGTAGTTTCACCGGGACAGGGGGCTATAGCAATCAGCCCCAGCATTTT CASSFTGTGGYSNQPQHF
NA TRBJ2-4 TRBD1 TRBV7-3 TGTGCCAGCCTCTCCTTAGACAAGGGGGCGAACATTCAGTACTTC CASLSLDKGANIQYF
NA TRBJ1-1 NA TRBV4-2 TGTGCCAGCAGCCCTCTGGTGGGCCTTCTCACTGAAGCTTTCTTT CASSPLVGLLTEAFF
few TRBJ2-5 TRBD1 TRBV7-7 TGTGCTAGCAGCCCGACAGGGTTACAAGAGACCCAGTACTTC CASSPTGLQETQYF
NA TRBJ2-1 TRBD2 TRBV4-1 TGCGCCAGCGCACAAGGTGCGGGAGCGTACTACAATGAGCAGTTCTTC CASAQGAGAYYNEQFF
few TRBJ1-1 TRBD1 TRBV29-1 TGCAGCGTTGCGGGAGGGGGCGGACCTGAAGCTTTCTTT CSVAGGGGPEAFF
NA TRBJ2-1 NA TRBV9 TGTGCCAGCAGCGTACGATCGCGGGCGCCGCAGTTCTTC CASSVRSRAPQFF
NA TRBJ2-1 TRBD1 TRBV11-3 TGTGCCAGCAGCGCGTCGACAGGGAAAGGCGAGCAGTTCTTC CASSASTGKGEQFF
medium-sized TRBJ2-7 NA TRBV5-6 TGTGCCAGCAGCTTGGCCGGTTCCTACGAGCAGTACTTC CASSLAGSYEQYF
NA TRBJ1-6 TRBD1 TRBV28 TGTGCCAGCAGTTCAAGACAGGGAGGCCATAATTCACCCCTCCACTTT CASSSRQGGHNSPLHF
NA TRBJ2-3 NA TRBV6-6 TGTGCCAGCAGTTACTCGCTGTCGCCGGCAGATACGCAGTATTTT CASSYSLSPADTQYF
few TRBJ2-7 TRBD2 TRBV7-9 TGTGCCAGCAGCTCCTCCAACCTAGCGGGGGGATACGAGCAGTACTTC CASSSSNLAGGYEQYF
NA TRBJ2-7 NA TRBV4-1 TGCGCCAGCAGCCAAGTGGTTTCCGGACAGAGCTCCTACGAGCAGTACTTC CASSQVVSGQSSYEQYF
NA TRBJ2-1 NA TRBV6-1 TGTGCCAGCAGTGAAGCGCTTCGGTATGAGCAGTTCTTC CASSEALRYEQFF
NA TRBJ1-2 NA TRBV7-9 TGTGCCAGCAGCCCCGTTTCCAACTATGGCCACACCTTC CASSPVSNYGHTF
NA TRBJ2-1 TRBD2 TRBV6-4 TGTGCCAGCAGTGAAGGGACTAGCGGCTACAATGAGCAGTTCTTC CASSEGTSGYNEQFF
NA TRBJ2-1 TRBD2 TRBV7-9 TGTGCCAGCAGTTTTAGCGGGCATGAGCAGTTCTTC CASSFSGHEQFF
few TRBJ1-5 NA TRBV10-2 TGCGCCAGCAGTGACAGGAATCAGCCCCAGCATTTT CASSDRNQPQHF
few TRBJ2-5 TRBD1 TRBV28 TGTGCCAGCAGTTTCCGGGACAGGGGATTGGAGACCCAGTACTTC CASSFRDRGLETQYF
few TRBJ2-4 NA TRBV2 TGTGCCAGCAGTGAATTGGGGGCGCCGGGAAACATTCAGTACTTC CASSELGAPGNIQYF
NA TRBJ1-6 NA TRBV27 TGTGCCAGCCGCGAGACTGACGGGAGGAATTCACCCCTCCACTTT CASRETDGRNSPLHF
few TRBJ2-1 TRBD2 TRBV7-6 TGTGCCAGCAGCTTAGCGGGGGGGAGCGGGAGTGGTGAGCAGTTCTTC CASSLAGGSGSGEQFF
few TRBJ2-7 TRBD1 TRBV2 TGTGCCAGCCAACAGGGGGTCAACGAGCAGTACTTC CASQQGVNEQYF
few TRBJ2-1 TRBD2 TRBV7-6 TGTGCCAGCAGCTTATACCCCCAACTGACTAGCGGATTTTTCTACAATGAGCAGTTCTTC CASSLYPQLTSGFFYNEQFF
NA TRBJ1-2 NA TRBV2 TGTGCCAGCAGTGACCCCGACCTAAGGGGGAATGGCTACACCTTC CASSDPDLRGNGYTF
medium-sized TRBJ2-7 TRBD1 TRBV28 TGTGCCAGCAGTTTCCGAGACAGGGGTGTTGTCGACGAGCAGTACTTC CASSFRDRGVVDEQYF
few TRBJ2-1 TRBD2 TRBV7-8 TGTGCCAGCAGCTTAGACACCGGGAGGTCCGCCTACAATGAGCAGTTCTTC CASSLDTGRSAYNEQFF
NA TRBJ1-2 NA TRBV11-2 TGTGCCAGCAGCTTAGAAGCCCCCCCTAACTATGGCTACACCTTC CASSLEAPPNYGYTF
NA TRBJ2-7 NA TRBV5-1 TGCGCCAGCAGCTTGGGAGGGTCACAAGGGCCCTCCTACGAGCAGTACTTC CASSLGGSQGPSYEQYF
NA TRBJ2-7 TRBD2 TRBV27 TGTGCCAGCAGTTTAACGGGACTAGCCGATGCCGAGCAGTACTTC CASSLTGLADAEQYF
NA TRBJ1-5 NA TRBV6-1 TGTGCCAGCAGTGAAGATCTTGGGGGGAATCAGCCCCAGCATTTT CASSEDLGGNQPQHF
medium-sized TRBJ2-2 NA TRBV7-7 TGTGCTACCCGTCAGGGTTCCGGGGAGCTGTTTTTT CATRQGSGELFF
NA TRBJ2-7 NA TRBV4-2 TGTGCCAGCAGCCAGCCGGGACTGAGCTACGAGCAGTACTTC CASSQPGLSYEQYF
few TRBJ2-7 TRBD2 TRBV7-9 TGTGCCAGCAGCCCCACCCATCTAGCGGGAGCGGGTAACGAGCAGTACTTC CASSPTHLAGAGNEQYF
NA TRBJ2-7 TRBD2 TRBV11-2 TGTGCCAGCAGCTTAGAACTAGCGGGGGCCTCCTACGAGCAGTACTTC CASSLELAGASYEQYF
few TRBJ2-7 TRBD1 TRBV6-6 TGTGCCAGCAGTCGGGACAGGGCCCGTTACGAGCAGTACTTC CASSRDRARYEQYF
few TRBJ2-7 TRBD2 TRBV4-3 TGCGCCAGCAGCCAAGTTCTAGCGGACCTTTACGAGCAGTACTTC CASSQVLADLYEQYF
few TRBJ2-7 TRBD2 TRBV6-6 TGTGCCAGCAGTTACTCGCTAGCGGGAGGATACTACGAGCAGTACTTC CASSYSLAGGYYEQYF
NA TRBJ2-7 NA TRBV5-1 TGCGCCAGCAGCATATCACCCCGGGATTCCTACGAGCAGTACTTC CASSISPRDSYEQYF
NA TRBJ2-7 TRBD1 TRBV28 TGTGCCAGCAGTCTGGGACAGGGGGGCTACGAGCAGTACTTC CASSLGQGGYEQYF
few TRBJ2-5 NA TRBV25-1 TGTGCCAGCAGCAACGGTGGGGAGGAGACCCAGTACTTC CASSNGGEETQYF
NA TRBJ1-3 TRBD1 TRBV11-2 TGTGCCAGCAGCTCCCCCGACAGGGGGGCTGGAAACACCATATATTTT CASSSPDRGAGNTIYF
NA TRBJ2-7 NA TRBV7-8 TGTGCCAGCAGCTTAGCTCCGAGCTCCTACGAGCAGTACTTC CASSLAPSSYEQYF
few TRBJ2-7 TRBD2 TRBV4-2 TGTGCCAGCAGCCAAGATTGGCTAGCGGGAGTTTCCTACGAGCAGTACTTC CASSQDWLAGVSYEQYF
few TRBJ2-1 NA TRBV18 TGTGCCAGCTCACCACCGAGTGTCGCCTACAATGAGCAGTTCTTC CASSPPSVAYNEQFF
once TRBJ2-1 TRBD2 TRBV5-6 TGTGCCAGCAGCCGCGGACTAGCGGTCAATGAGCAGTTCTTC CASSRGLAVNEQFF
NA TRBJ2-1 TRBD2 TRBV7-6 TGTGCCAGCAGCTTAGCACCAGCGGGAGGCAATGAGCAGTTCTTC CASSLAPAGGNEQFF